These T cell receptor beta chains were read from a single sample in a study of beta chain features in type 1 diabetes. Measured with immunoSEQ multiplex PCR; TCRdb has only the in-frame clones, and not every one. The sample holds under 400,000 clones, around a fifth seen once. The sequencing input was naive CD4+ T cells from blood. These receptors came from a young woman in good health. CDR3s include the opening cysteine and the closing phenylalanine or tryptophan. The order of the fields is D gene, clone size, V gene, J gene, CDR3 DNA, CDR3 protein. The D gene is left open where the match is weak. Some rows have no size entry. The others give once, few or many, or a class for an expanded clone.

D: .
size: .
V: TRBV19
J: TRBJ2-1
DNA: TGTGCCAGTAGTGTCTCCCGGACTCTAAATGAGCAGTTCTTC
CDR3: CASSVSRTLNEQFF

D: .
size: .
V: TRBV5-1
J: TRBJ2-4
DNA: TGCGCCAGCAGCTTCCGGGGAGATAAGGCGCAGCTGTACTTC
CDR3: CASSFRGDKAQLYF

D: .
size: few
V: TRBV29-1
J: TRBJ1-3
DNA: TGCAGCGTCGGGTCGACTGGAAACACCATATATTTT
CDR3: CSVGSTGNTIYF

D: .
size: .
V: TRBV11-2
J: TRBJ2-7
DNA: TGTGCCAGCAGCTCTTTCATTGACAGGCTTCCCTACGAGCAGTACTTC
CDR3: CASSSFIDRLPYEQYF

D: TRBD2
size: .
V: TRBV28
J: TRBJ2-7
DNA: TGTGCCAGCACCCCGACTAGCGGCTACGAGCAGTACTTC
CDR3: CASTPTSGYEQYF

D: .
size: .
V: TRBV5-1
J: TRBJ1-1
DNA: TGCGCCAGCAGCTTAGAATTACAAGTCCCTGAAGCTTTCTTT
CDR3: CASSLELQVPEAFF

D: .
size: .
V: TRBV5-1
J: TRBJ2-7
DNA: TGCGCCAGCAGCTCCTCCGTGAGCTCCTACGAGCAGTACTTC
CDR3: CASSSSVSSYEQYF

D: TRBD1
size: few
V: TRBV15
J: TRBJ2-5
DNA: TGTGCCACCAACTCGGACAGGGGGGCGACCCAGTACTTC
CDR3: CATNSDRGATQYF

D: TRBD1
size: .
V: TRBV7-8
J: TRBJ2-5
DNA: TGTGCCAGCAGCTCATGGACAGGGAAGGAGACCCAGTACTTC
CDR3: CASSSWTGKETQYF

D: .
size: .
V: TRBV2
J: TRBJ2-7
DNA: TGTGCCAGCAGTGAAGACAGGGATGGCGAGCAGTACTTC
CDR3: CASSEDRDGEQYF

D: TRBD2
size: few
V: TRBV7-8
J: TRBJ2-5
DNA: TGTGCCAGCAGCTACAGACTAGCGGGAGAGGAGACCCAGTACTTC
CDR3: CASSYRLAGEETQYF

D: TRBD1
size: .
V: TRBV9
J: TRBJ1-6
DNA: TGTGCCAGCAGCGACCGTCCCGGGACAGGGGATAATTCACCCCTCCACTTT
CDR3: CASSDRPGTGDNSPLHF

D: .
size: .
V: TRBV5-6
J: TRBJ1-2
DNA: TGTGCCAGCAGCTTGCGGGGAAACTATGGCTACACCTTC
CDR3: CASSLRGNYGYTF

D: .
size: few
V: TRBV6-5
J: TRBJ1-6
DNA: TGTGCCAGCAGGGGGCTGGGACAAGGCTCTTTACCCCTCCACTTT
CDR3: CASRGLGQGSLPLHF

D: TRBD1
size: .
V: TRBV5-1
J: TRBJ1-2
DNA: TGCGCCAGCAGCCTTGGAGGGGGACAGGGGTATGGCTACACCTTC
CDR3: CASSLGGGQGYGYTF

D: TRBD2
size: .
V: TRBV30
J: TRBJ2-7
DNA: TGTGCCTGGAGCCCCCCACTGGGAGCGGGGACCTCCTACGAGCAGTACTTC
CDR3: CAWSPPLGAGTSYEQYF

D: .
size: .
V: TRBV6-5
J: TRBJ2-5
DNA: TGTGCCAGCAGCCCAACAAAAGAGACCCAGTACTTC
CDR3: CASSPTKETQYF

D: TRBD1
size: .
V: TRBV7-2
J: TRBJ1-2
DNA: TGTGCCAGCAGCTTCGCCGGGACAGGGCAAGGCTACACCTTC
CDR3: CASSFAGTGQGYTF

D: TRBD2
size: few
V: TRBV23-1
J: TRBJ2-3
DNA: TGCGCCAGCAGTCGAGCCGGGTGTGGCGGGAGCAGCACAGATACGCAGTATTTT
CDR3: CASSRAGCGGSSTDTQYF

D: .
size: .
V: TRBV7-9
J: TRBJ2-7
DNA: TGTGCCAGCAGCTTAGCGCGGGACTTCTACGAGCAGTACTTC
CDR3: CASSLARDFYEQYF

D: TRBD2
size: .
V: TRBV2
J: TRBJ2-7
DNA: TGTGCCAGCAGCGGCTACAGACTAGCGGGAGGCGGCGAGCAGTACTTC
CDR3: CASSGYRLAGGGEQYF

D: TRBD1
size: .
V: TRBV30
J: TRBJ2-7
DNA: TGTGCCTGGAGGGACAGGGAGTACGAGCAGTACTTC
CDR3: CAWRDREYEQYF

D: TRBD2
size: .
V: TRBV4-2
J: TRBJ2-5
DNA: TGTGCCAGCAGCCAAAACACAGCGGGGGGGCCTGAGACCCAGTACTTC
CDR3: CASSQNTAGGPETQYF

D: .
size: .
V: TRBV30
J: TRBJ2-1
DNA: TGTGCCTGGAGTGTAGGACAGAATTACAATGAGCAGTTCTTC
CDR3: CAWSVGQNYNEQFF

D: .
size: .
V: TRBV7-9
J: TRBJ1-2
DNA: TGTGCCAGCAGCAGACAGGTCCCTAACTATGGCTACACCTTC
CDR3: CASSRQVPNYGYTF

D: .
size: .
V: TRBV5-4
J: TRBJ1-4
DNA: TGTGCCAGCAGCTCTGGACAGTCCAATGAAAAACTGTTTTTT
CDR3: CASSSGQSNEKLFF

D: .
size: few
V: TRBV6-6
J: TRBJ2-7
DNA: TGTGCCAGCAGTTCCCCGGGACTTGTCTACGAGCAGTACTTC
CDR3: CASSSPGLVYEQYF

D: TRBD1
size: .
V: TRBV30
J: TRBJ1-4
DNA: TGTGCCTGGACACTCGGGACAGCTGAAAAACTGTTTTTT
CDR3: CAWTLGTAEKLFF

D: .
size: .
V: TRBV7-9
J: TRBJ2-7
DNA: TGTGCCAGCAGCTTAGGCTTAGGGGACGAGCAGTACTTC
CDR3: CASSLGLGDEQYF

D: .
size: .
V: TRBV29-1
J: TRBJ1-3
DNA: TGCAGCGCGAGTGCGGGCCTTGGAAACACCATATATTTT
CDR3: CSASAGLGNTIYF

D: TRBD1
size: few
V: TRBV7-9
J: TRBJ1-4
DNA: TGTGCCAGCAGCCCAGACAGGGCAGATGAAAAACTGTTTTTT
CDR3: CASSPDRADEKLFF

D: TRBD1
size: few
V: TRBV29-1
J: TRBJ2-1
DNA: TGCAGCGTCGGGACAGGGACTTTTTACAATGAGCAGTTCTTC
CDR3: CSVGTGTFYNEQFF

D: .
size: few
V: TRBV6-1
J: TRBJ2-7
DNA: TGTGCCAGCAGTGAAGCGGTGGCGGGATCCCAGTACTTC
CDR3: CASSEAVAGSQYF

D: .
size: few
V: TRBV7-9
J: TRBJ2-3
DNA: TGTGCCAGCAGCTTAGCGTTAGCCCTCACAGATACGCAGTATTTT
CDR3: CASSLALALTDTQYF

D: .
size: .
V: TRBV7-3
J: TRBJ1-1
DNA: TGTGCCAGCAGCTTACGCAGGAACACTGAAGCTTTCTTT
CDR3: CASSLRRNTEAFF

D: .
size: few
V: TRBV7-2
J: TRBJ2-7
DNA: TGTGCCAGCAGCTTAGTAGCAGCCTACGAGCAGTACTTC
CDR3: CASSLVAAYEQYF

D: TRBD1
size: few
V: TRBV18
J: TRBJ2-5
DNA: TGTGCCAGCTCACCGGACAGGGGGCAAGAGACCCAGTACTTC
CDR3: CASSPDRGQETQYF

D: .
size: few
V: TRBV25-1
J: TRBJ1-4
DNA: TGTGCCAGCAGTGACGGGGGGAAGGAAAAACTGTTTTTT
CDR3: CASSDGGKEKLFF

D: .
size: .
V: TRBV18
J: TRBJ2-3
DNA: TGTGCCAGCTCACCCGGAGCTATAGATACGCAGTATTTT
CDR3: CASSPGAIDTQYF

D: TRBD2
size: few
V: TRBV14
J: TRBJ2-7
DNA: TGTGCCAGCAGCCCAGGACTAGCAAGCAGCGAGCAGTACTTC
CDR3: CASSPGLASSEQYF

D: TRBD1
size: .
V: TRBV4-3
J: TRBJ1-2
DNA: TGCGCCAGCAGCCAACGGACAGGGCGGGTAGAGGGCTACACCTTC
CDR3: CASSQRTGRVEGYTF

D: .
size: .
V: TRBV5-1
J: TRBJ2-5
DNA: TGCGCCAGCAGCTTCCGGGACTTCCAAGAGACCCAGTACTTC
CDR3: CASSFRDFQETQYF

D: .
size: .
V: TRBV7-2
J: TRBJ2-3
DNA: TGTGCCAGCAGCCCCGCGGGAGATACGCAGTATTTT
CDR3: CASSPAGDTQYF

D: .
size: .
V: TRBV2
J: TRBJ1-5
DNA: TGTGCCAGCAGTGAGAGAACCTATGATCAGCCCCAGCATTTT
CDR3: CASSERTYDQPQHF

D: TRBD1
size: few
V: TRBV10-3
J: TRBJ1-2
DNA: TGTGCCATCAGTGAAGAAGGACAGGGGCGGAGTGGCTACACCTTC
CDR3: CAISEEGQGRSGYTF

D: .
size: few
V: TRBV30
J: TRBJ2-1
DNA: TGTGCGGGGGCCGGGACCCCTCCCTACAATGAGCAGTTCTTC
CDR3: CAGAGTPPYNEQFF